The TCR beta chain under discussion was sequenced for a study of breast tumors, draining lymph nodes, adjacent tissues. Study-level findings and limits: Tumor and nontumor repertoires were significantly more similar in luminal-like than in basal-like breast cancer. Data only fit, rather than demonstrated, lymph node origin of most tumor T cells. Tumors had less TCR diversity than lymph nodes, more than nontumor tissue.

This clonotype was seen ten or more times. Its cognate antigen is unknown. The CDR3 runs 14 residues. Germline-derived CDR1 and CDR2 are LNHDA and SQIVND (reference sequence). V lost 5 bases and J 1 base, leaving 12 bases between the germline ends. Using its own MiXCR run on the multiplex PCR reads, TCRdb lists one record per CDR3 protein. Here the sample spans fewer than 200,000 distinct CDR3 sequences, around a third being singletons. Breast cancer patients provided tissue from their axillary draining lymph nodes. This chain uses TRBV19 with TRBJ2-7, with D unresolved. Sequenced sample: axillary lymph node tissue. The receptor's source is a female donor with breast cancer. Some clones in this sample may be carry-over from other donors' samples. The CDR3 nucleotides read TGTGCCAGTAGTCCCCAATACACTTCCTACGAGCAGTACTTC. Amino acids: CASSPQYTSYEQYF.